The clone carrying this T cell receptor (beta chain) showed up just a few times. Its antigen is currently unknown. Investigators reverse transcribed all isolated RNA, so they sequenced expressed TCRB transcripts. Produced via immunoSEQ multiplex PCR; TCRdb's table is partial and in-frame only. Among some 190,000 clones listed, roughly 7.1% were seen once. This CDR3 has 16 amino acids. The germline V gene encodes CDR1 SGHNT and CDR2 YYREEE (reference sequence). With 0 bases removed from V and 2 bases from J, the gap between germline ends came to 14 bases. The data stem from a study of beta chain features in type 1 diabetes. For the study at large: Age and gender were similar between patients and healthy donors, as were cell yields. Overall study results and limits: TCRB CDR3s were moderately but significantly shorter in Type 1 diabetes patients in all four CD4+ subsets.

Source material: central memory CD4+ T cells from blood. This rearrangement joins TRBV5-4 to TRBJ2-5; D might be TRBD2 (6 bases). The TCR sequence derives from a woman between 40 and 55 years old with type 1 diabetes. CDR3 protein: CASSLAGWREQETQYF. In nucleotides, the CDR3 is TGTGCCAGCAGCTTGGCCGGATGGCGGGAACAAGAGACCCAGTACTTC.